This entry features one TCR beta chain sequence. Its target antigen remains unknown. Base-call qualities are not available, and no considerably larger clone is one nucleotide away. V is pruned by 4 bases and J by 8 bases, leaving 9 bases of the junction without a gene match. Spanning cysteine to phenylalanine, the CDR3 consists of 16 amino acids. Here the CDR3 DNA is all that survives: 48 bases in frame from base 1. Looking up the germline V gene yields CDR1 SGHVS and CDR2 FQNEAQ. Genomic DNA was extracted from sorted cells with the Quick-DNA Microprep Kit. Amplification of TCRbeta DNA was done with the immunoSEQ hsTCRbeta kit, following the protocol from the manufacturer. TCRbeta libraries were sequenced on an Illumina MiSeq instrument. Concerning the study's data processing: Removing out-of-frame sequences left some 2,200,000 distinct TCRbeta sequences, an average of approximately 61,000 per individual. Each individual was scored using the number of 170 or so previously reported CMV-associated TCRbeta sequences that the individual carried and the total number of productive distinct TCRbeta sequences. A beta-binomial model was reimplemented in Python, and random forests from scikit-learn, run with default parameters, were trained on data from the US cohort. Classifier performance on the Belgian cohort was reported as the median AUC with percentile confidence intervals calculated over 10,000 bootstrap iterations. TCRdb took over this immuneACCESS table, retaining in-frame rearrangements with V and J assigned. Such tables are incomplete; in checked studies, under half of the missing clones stem from an unresolved V gene, and the remainder is unexplained. V, J and clone size are those of that table, while D and trimming were read from the DNA. In all, the sample holds over 35,000 clones, and around 80% of those were seen once. The ten largest clones represent around 0.91% of the sample.

This sample was taken from a study of memory CD4+ T cells and cytomegalovirus serostatus (dated by TCRdb to between 2018 and 2021). Regarding the study in general: The roughly 35 healthy Belgian adults in the cohort included 9 who were CMV seropositive and roughly 24 who were CMV seronegative. CD4+ memory TCRbeta repertoires of a Belgian cohort with known cytomegalovirus serostatus were sequenced in order to replicate a published TCR-based CMV serostatus classifier.

General study outcomes and caveats: Of around 160 previously reported CMV-associated TCRbeta sequences, approximately 70 appeared in the CD4+ memory repertoires, each in one to five individuals. The results were read as suggesting that the CMV-associated TCR signature is, for the most part, present in the CD4+ memory repertoire. A median bootstrapped AUC of around 0.94 with a 95% CI of 0.76-1.00 was achieved on the Belgian cohort by the original-framework classifier. Only CD4+CD45RO+ memory cells were sequenced, in contrast to the original study, in which naive and memory CD4+ and CD8+ populations were covered. For CMV serostatus prediction, a median bootstrapped AUC of 0.95 was reached with the original framework, and a median bootstrapped AUC of about 0.9 was reached with a US-trained random forest.

A FACSAria II was used to sort memory CD4+ T cells, defined as single viable CD3+CD4+CD8-CD45RO+ cells. CMV serostatus was assessed using a Roche Elecsys assay, by which serum IgG against CMV pp150, pp28, p38 and p52 was detected. Following thawing, total CD4+ T cells were enriched through positive selection using CD4 magnetic microbeads. The samples came from a different study that was designed specifically to examine the CD4+ T cell memory repertoire. Peripheral blood mononuclear cells were isolated and cryopreserved according to standard operating procedures, and serum was stored at -80 degrees C. Staining used CD3-PerCP (BW264/56), CD4-APC (RPA-T4), CD45RO-PE (UCHT1) and CD8-Pacific Orange (3B5) antibodies, with Sytox blue excluding non-viable cells.

The source of this sequence is an adult in good health and CMV-seronegative. Rearrangement joined TRBV7-8 to TRBJ1-6, and 9 junction bases match TRBD1. The sequenced sample was memory CD4+ T cells from blood. The nucleotides are TGTGCCAGCAGCTCCTCTAGACAGGGGGAGGATTCACCCCTCCACTTT. Translated, this gives CASSSSRQGEDSPLHF.